This T cell receptor (beta chain) was observed in a study of blood T cell repertoires in COVID-19. This CDR3 is 13 amino acids long. Germline V gene lookup returns CDR1 ENHRY and CDR2 SYGVKD. Losses at the gene ends were 8 bases for V and 3 bases for J; bases not matched to a gene: 5. Repertoires were generated with immunoSEQ multiplex PCR, while TCRdb's copy carries only in-frame clones and drops some. The data hold 90,000 or so clones, with around 67% observed a single time. The V and J genes are TRBV10-3 and TRBJ1-2, with 8 bases fitting TRBD1. The receptor comes from a woman aged 55-69 years in a cohort sampled during active or convalescent COVID-19. Material for sequencing was peripheral blood. DNA for the CDR3: TGTGCCATCCGCTGGGGACAGGACTATGGCTACACCTTC. It is translated as CAIRWGQDYGYTF.